A selection of T cell receptor beta chains follows, all from one sample in a study of T-cell memory formation after mild COVID-19. A single record per CDR3 protein comes from TCRdb applying MiXCR to the 5' RACE reads. The sample has 300,000 to 400,000 distinct CDR3 sequences; over 25% are singletons. Sequenced sample: PBMCs or a T cell subset sorted from them (not recorded which). The receptor source for this set is an adult woman who had mild COVID-19 (a few samples of this study predate the infection). Cell type and time point are not known. The conserved cysteine and the conserved F or W are not part of the CDR3 here. Each record gives: D gene, V gene, J gene, CDR3 protein. D genes are given only for firm matches.

d_gene: TRBD2; v_gene: TRBV24-1; j_gene: TRBJ2-2; CDR3aa: ATRGTSGSRNTGELF
d_gene: NA; v_gene: TRBV24-1; j_gene: TRBJ2-1; CDR3aa: ATSARVQFNEQF
d_gene: NA; v_gene: TRBV7-9; j_gene: TRBJ1-6; CDR3aa: ASTRDLGSSPLH
d_gene: NA; v_gene: TRBV29-1; j_gene: TRBJ2-1; CDR3aa: SVWASYNEQF
d_gene: NA; v_gene: TRBV2; j_gene: TRBJ1-5; CDR3aa: ASSDREDNQPQH
d_gene: NA; v_gene: TRBV19; j_gene: TRBJ1-1; CDR3aa: ASSRERVELNTEAF
d_gene: NA; v_gene: TRBV29-1; j_gene: TRBJ2-4; CDR3aa: SVEDWGSKNIQY
d_gene: NA; v_gene: TRBV9; j_gene: TRBJ2-1; CDR3aa: ASSASWNEQF
d_gene: TRBD1; v_gene: TRBV7-9; j_gene: TRBJ1-5; CDR3aa: ASSSSLRGPNQPQH
d_gene: NA; v_gene: TRBV20-1; j_gene: TRBJ1-4; CDR3aa: SARVSNEKLF
d_gene: NA; v_gene: TRBV4-3; j_gene: TRBJ2-7; CDR3aa: ASSQDLVITYEQY
d_gene: NA; v_gene: TRBV10-3; j_gene: TRBJ1-2; CDR3aa: AISVGGRAPGANYGYT
d_gene: NA; v_gene: TRBV9; j_gene: TRBJ1-6; CDR3aa: ASSTGDGYNSPLH
d_gene: NA; v_gene: TRBV5-1; j_gene: TRBJ2-3; CDR3aa: ASSLVGDFIDTQY
d_gene: NA; v_gene: TRBV20-1; j_gene: TRBJ2-1; CDR3aa: SAITPGRGYNEQF
d_gene: NA; v_gene: TRBV9; j_gene: TRBJ2-6; CDR3aa: ASSPPAGLGANVLT
d_gene: TRBD2; v_gene: TRBV2; j_gene: TRBJ2-5; CDR3aa: ASRALAGGRQTQY
d_gene: NA; v_gene: TRBV24-1; j_gene: TRBJ2-7; CDR3aa: ATSDRGIHSYEQY
d_gene: TRBD1; v_gene: TRBV7-9; j_gene: TRBJ1-2; CDR3aa: ASSLTGTGLYGYT
d_gene: NA; v_gene: TRBV20-1; j_gene: TRBJ1-1; CDR3aa: SAAPRGLALVYTEAF
d_gene: TRBD1; v_gene: TRBV20-1; j_gene: TRBJ1-5; CDR3aa: SARQSRQGNQPQH
d_gene: NA; v_gene: TRBV5-1; j_gene: TRBJ2-1; CDR3aa: ASSDRGISREQF
d_gene: NA; v_gene: TRBV27; j_gene: TRBJ1-3; CDR3aa: ASSRGPWGNTIY
d_gene: NA; v_gene: TRBV6-5; j_gene: TRBJ1-1; CDR3aa: ASSYAFQDLLGTEAF
d_gene: TRBD1; v_gene: TRBV20-1; j_gene: TRBJ2-7; CDR3aa: SARPATGVQFSEQY
d_gene: TRBD2; v_gene: TRBV12-3/TRBV12-4; j_gene: TRBJ2-1; CDR3aa: ASSLRTSGAYNEQF
d_gene: TRBD1; v_gene: TRBV4-1; j_gene: TRBJ2-1; CDR3aa: ASSQSRTGSNEQF
d_gene: TRBD1; v_gene: TRBV29-1; j_gene: TRBJ1-4; CDR3aa: SVLWDSSNEKLF
d_gene: NA; v_gene: TRBV6-6; j_gene: TRBJ2-1; CDR3aa: ASIIRPSSYNEQF
d_gene: NA; v_gene: TRBV5-5; j_gene: TRBJ2-2; CDR3aa: ASSLTVRVNTGELF
d_gene: NA; v_gene: TRBV6-5; j_gene: TRBJ1-2; CDR3aa: ASSYAQNNYGYT
d_gene: NA; v_gene: TRBV7-9; j_gene: TRBJ1-1; CDR3aa: ASSPEGGNTEAF
d_gene: NA; v_gene: TRBV18; j_gene: TRBJ2-7; CDR3aa: ASSPDGPYEQY
d_gene: TRBD2; v_gene: TRBV29-1; j_gene: TRBJ2-2; CDR3aa: SVEMGGDHGELF
d_gene: TRBD1; v_gene: TRBV18; j_gene: TRBJ1-2; CDR3aa: ASSLGQVYYGYT